This T cell receptor beta chain was recovered during a study of T cells in Graves' hyperthyroidism and ophthalmopathy. Amplification of TCR beta CDR3 regions used RNA as the template. During a first-round RT-PCR of the TCR CDR3, the HTBI primer set was used. TCRdb re-derived calls from the multiplex PCR reads in MiXCR, one entry per CDR3 protein. The sample shows about 290,000 distinct CDR3 sequences, roughly 15% of them seen only once. Isolation of PBMCs was performed on 8 to 10 ml fresh peripheral blood. Germline assignment: CDR1 MNHNS and CDR2 SASEGT. The ends were cut back, 3 bases at V and 0 bases at J, with 9 bases in the middle. The CDR3 is 16 residues long. There are a few counts of this clonotype.

The TCR comes from a woman between 45 and 60 years old with Graves' hyperthyroidism that later progressed to Graves' ophthalmopathy. The V and J genes are TRBV6-1 and TRBJ2-6; the D gene could be TRBD1 or TRBD2 (5 bases each). Sequencing input: blood. CDR3 DNA: TGTGCCAGCAGTGAGGGACCGATCTCTGGGGCCAACGTCCTGACTTTC. The encoded protein is CASSEGPISGANVLTF.